Below, 9 T cell receptor beta chains from the same sample are listed, as sequenced in a study of T-cell memory formation after mild COVID-19. TCRdb called the 5' RACE reads again in MiXCR, with one record for every CDR3 protein. The repertoire holds about 560,000 distinct CDR3 sequences, with about 22% as singletons. Sequencing used PBMCs or a T cell subset sorted from them (not recorded which). The receptors were sampled from an adult woman who had mild COVID-19 (a few samples of this study predate the infection). Cell type and time point are not known.

This clonotype was observed many times. V is TRBV5-1 and J is TRBJ2-1; D may match TRBD1 or TRBD2 (7 bases each). This CDR3 is 14 amino acids long. Trimming removed 4 bases at V and 3 bases at J, with 11 bases between. Germline CDR1 reads SGHRS; CDR2 reads YFSETQ. The CDR3 spells CASSQGGVYNEQFF. The CDR3, as DNA: TGCGCCAGCAGCCAGGGGGGGGTCTACAATGAGCAGTTCTTC. Complete variable domain (other parts from reference TRBV5-1 and TRBJ2-1): KAGVTQTPRYLIKTRGQQVTLSCSPISGHRSVSWYQQTPGQGLQFLFEYFSETQRNKGNFPGRFSGRQFSNSRSEMNVSTLELGDSALYLCASSQGGVYNEQFFGPGTRLTVL.

Only a few counts were recorded for this clonotype. This chain uses TRBV7-9 with TRBJ2-7; 11 bases match TRBD1. CDR1 and CDR2 (germline): SEHNR, FQNEAQ (reference sequence). This CDR3 spans 15 amino acids. The V segment lost 3 bases and the J segment 5 bases; nucleotides outside the gene matches: 6. The CDR3 loop reads CASSLVGQGDDEQYF. The CDR3 region has the DNA TGTGCCAGCAGCTTGGTGGGACAGGGGGACGACGAGCAGTACTTC.

The chain carries TRBV6-2 or TRBV6-3 and TRBJ1-1; D is possibly TRBD1 (6 bases). The CDR3 loop spans 13 amino acids. Trimming removed 2 bases from V and 4 bases from J, with 8 bases in between. Germline V gene data show CDR1 as MNHEY and CDR2 as SVGEGT. The CDR3, as DNA: TGTGCCAGCAGTTACACAGGGCCCACTGAAGCTTTCTTT. Translated, it gives CASSYTGPTEAFF.

CDR3 amino acids: CSVVLRQAYGYTF. The CDR3 region has the DNA TGCAGCGTTGTATTGCGACAGGCCTATGGCTACACCTTC. This chain links TRBV29-1 with TRBJ1-2; D is possibly TRBD1 (6 bases). Trimming left V 4 bases short and J 4 bases short, with 13 bases between. This CDR3 spans 13 amino acids. Per germline, CDR1 SQVTM and CDR2 ANQGSEA.

The sample holds one count of this clonotype. The chain joins TRBV3-1 to TRBJ2-1; tentatively, D is TRBD2 (6 bases). The CDR3 is 12 amino acids. Germline V gene lookup returns CDR1 LGHDT and CDR2 YNNKEL (reference sequence). The V end was cut by 3 bases, the J end by 7 bases, with 7 bases between. CDR3 nucleotides: TGTGCCAGCAGCCACGGGGGTAATGAGCAGTTCTTC. It specifies CASSHGGNEQFF.

This clonotype has at least ten counts. The chain carries TRBV5-1 and TRBJ2-7; 7 bases are shared with TRBD1. V shed 0 bases, J shed 0 bases, and the junction held 6 bases outside the gene matches. From germline, CDR1 is SGHRS and CDR2 YFSETQ. This CDR3 comprises 16 residues. The CDR3 spells CASSLGLRDSSYEQYF. Here the CDR3 DNA reads TGCGCCAGCAGCTTGGGTCTCCGGGACAGCTCCTACGAGCAGTACTTC.

This clonotype was counted at least ten times. The CDR3 reads CASSSPTFPAGADTQYF. CDR3 bases: TGTGCCAGCAGCTCCCCCACCTTTCCAGCGGGCGCAGATACGCAGTATTTT. The chain has TRBV5-4 and TRBJ2-3; possibly TRBD2 for D (6 bases). This CDR3 has 17 amino acids. Germline CDR1 SGHNT, CDR2 YYREEE (reference sequence). With 3 bases removed from V and 4 bases from J, the gap between germline ends came to 21 bases.

The CDR3 reads CASSQDTWREGRPNEQFF. CDR3 nucleotides: TGCGCCAGCAGCCAAGATACTTGGCGGGAGGGCCGCCCGAATGAGCAGTTCTTC. V gene TRBV4-3 combines with J gene TRBJ2-1; the match to TRBD2 covers 9 bases. The CDR3 length is 18 residues. Looked up from germline, CDR1 is LGHNA and CDR2 is YSLEER. V dropped 0 bases and J dropped 7; count of bases not matched to a gene: 13.

This clonotype was seen more than once but under ten times. CDR3: CAWSVLQGEDETQYF. CDR3 bases: TGTGCCTGGAGTGTACTACAGGGCGAGGACGAGACCCAGTACTTC. The chain has TRBV30 and TRBJ2-5; D perhaps matches TRBD1 (6 bases). The V and J ends lost 0 bases and 5 bases respectively, with 16 bases between them. The V gene's germline CDR1 is GTSNPN and CDR2 SVGIG (reference sequence). The CDR3 totals 15 residues.